These T cell receptor beta chains were read from a single sample in a study of OX40 agonist ivuxolimab in advanced cancers. TCRdb's table, derived via immunoSEQ multiplex PCR, lists solely in-frame clones and lacks some. The sample lists around 50,000 clones, about 90% seen once, with roughly 7.8% in the top ten. The specimen comprised CD4+ or CD8+ T cells sorted from blood, sampled in a trial of the OX40 agonist ivuxolimab. The receptors here all came from an adult with an advanced solid tumor such as melanoma, head and neck, liver or kidney cancer. Each CDR3 is given without its conserved first and last residue. A D gene is named only where the DNA matches it firmly.

d_call | j_call | v_call | cdr3_aa
. | TRBJ1-1 | TRBV27 | ASSPPGRTEAF
. | TRBJ2-1 | TRBV5-5 | ASSWQGYGTQF
TRBD2 | TRBJ2-3 | TRBV30 | AWSKIAGESTDTQY
. | TRBJ1-2 | TRBV11-2 | ASSLVKGPNYGYT
. | TRBJ2-7 | TRBV5-4 | ASSPQTSFFEQY
TRBD2 | TRBJ2-7 | TRBV4-3 | ASSQDPSGEQY
. | TRBJ2-6 | TRBV19 | ASRAGGPSGANVLT
TRBD1 | TRBJ1-2 | TRBV28 | ASSRGQGRDGYT
TRBD2 | TRBJ2-7 | TRBV9 | ASSRTSGSYEQY
TRBD2 | TRBJ2-5 | TRBV7-6 | ASSARGLAGDGQY
TRBD2 | TRBJ2-3 | TRBV11-2 | ASSLASGRGTDTQY